The 23 T cell receptor beta chains below were found in one sample sequenced in a study of cytomegalovirus exposure and HLA in healthy donors. A multiplex PCR was run with 60 Vbeta primers and 13 Jbeta primers. Profiled with immunoSEQ multiplex PCR; TCRdb holds only in-frame clones, not every one. The data contain roughly 200,000 clones, 9.5% of them singletons. The specimen was PBMCs. These receptor sequences come from a woman aged 30 to 39 in good health and CMV-seropositive.

This clone was observed a handful of times. This chain connects TRBV6-1 to TRBJ2-5; 9 bases are shared with TRBD1. Germline-derived CDR1 and CDR2 are MNHNS and SASEGT. V lost 3 bases and J lost 6; bases outside the gene matches: 2. This CDR3 has 13 residues. The CDR3 reads CASSEGQGKTQYF. DNA of the CDR3: TGTGCCAGCAGTGAGGGACAGGGAAAGACCCAGTACTTC.

This clone has more than one count but fewer than ten. The chain couples TRBV2 to TRBJ2-2; TRBD2 is a possible D gene (6 bases). Deletions cut 8 bases from V and 0 bases from J, with 10 bases between. Germline V CDR1 and CDR2: SNHLY, FYNNEI. CDR3 length equals 14 residues. The CDR3 DNA reads TGTGCCAGCGACGCGGGATCGAACACCGGGGAGCTGTTTTTT. Protein sequence: CASDAGSNTGELFF.

This clone has just a few counts. The chain links TRBV19 to TRBJ1-2; 10 positions match TRBD1. The CDR3 covers 13 residues. Germline V gene lookup returns CDR1 LNHDA and CDR2 SQIVND (reference sequence). Trimming took 6 bases from V and 6 from J; bases not matched to a gene: 4. Written as DNA, the CDR3 is TGTGCCAGTAGACCGGACAGGGGGGATGGCTACACCTTC. Protein product: CASRPDRGDGYTF.

This clone occurred a few times. The genes are TRBV7-9 and TRBJ2-7; D gene unclear. The V end was cut by 4 bases, the J end by 3 bases, with 13 bases between. CDR1 SEHNR and CDR2 FQNEAQ come from the germline V gene (reference sequence). CDR3 size: 14 residues. The CDR3 DNA follows: TGTGCCAGCAGCTCCCCTGGCCCCGACTACGAGCAGTACTTC. Protein sequence: CASSSPGPDYEQYF.

There are a few counts of this clone. This chain joins TRBV5-1 and TRBJ2-1; the match to TRBD2 covers 10 bases. The trim removed 4 bases at V and 2 bases at J, leaving 6 bases unmatched. This CDR3 has 16 residues. From germline, CDR1 is SGHRS and CDR2 YFSETQ. The CDR3 region is CASSVGTSDAYNEQFF. DNA for the CDR3: TGCGCCAGCAGCGTCGGGACTAGCGATGCCTACAATGAGCAGTTCTTC.

This clone was seen a handful of times. The chain couples TRBV13 to TRBJ2-3; TRBD1 matches 10 bases. Trimming at V came to 7 bases and at J to 2 bases, leaving 6 bases not matched to a gene. Per germline, CDR1 PRHDT and CDR2 FYEKMQ (reference sequence). This CDR3 is 15 amino acids long. The CDR3 nucleotides read TGTGCCAGCACCAAGGACAGGGGGTTCACAGATACGCAGTATTTT. Protein: CASTKDRGFTDTQYF.

This clone was observed a handful of times. The chain links TRBV19 to TRBJ2-2; weak D call: TRBD2 (6 bases). Per germline, CDR1 LNHDA and CDR2 SQIVND (reference sequence). This CDR3 has 14 amino acids. V was clipped by 4 bases and J by 4 bases, with 10 bases between them. The CDR3 reads CASSRGLSTGELFF. CDR3 DNA sequence: TGTGCCAGTAGTAGGGGACTTTCCACCGGGGAGCTGTTTTTT.

V gene TRBV25-1 combines with J gene TRBJ2-2, with D perhaps matching TRBD2 (7 bases). CDR1 MGHDK and CDR2 SYGVNS come from the germline V gene. V was pared by 1 base and J by 4 bases, with 16 bases between. The CDR3 extends over 17 amino acids. CDR3 residues: CASSEFEGGGSTGELFF. As DNA, the CDR3 is TGTGCCAGCAGTGAATTCGAAGGGGGGGGCTCCACCGGGGAGCTGTTTTTT.

This clone occurred a few times. The chain employs TRBV30 and TRBJ2-2, with 9 nucleotides matching TRBD1. Germline V lookup: CDR1 GTSNPN, CDR2 SVGIG (reference sequence). The CDR3 extends over 15 amino acids. The V and J ends lost 3 bases and 6 bases, in that order; junction bases with no gene match: 8. The chain's CDR3 is CAWSDPGQGSGELFF. Here the CDR3 DNA reads TGTGCCTGGAGCGATCCGGGACAGGGTTCCGGGGAGCTGTTTTTT.

This rearrangement joins TRBV14 to TRBJ2-5, with D possibly matching TRBD2 (5 bases). With 4 bases removed from V and 5 bases from J, the gap between germline ends came to 14 bases. Per germline, CDR1 SGHDN and CDR2 FVKESK. The CDR3 totals 14 residues. CDR3 sequence reads: CASSRLGLEETQYF. In nucleotides, the CDR3 is TGTGCCAGCAGCCGCCTCGGACTGGAGGAGACCCAGTACTTC. Together with reference TRBV14 and TRBJ2-5, the CDR3 gives the full variable domain: EAGVTQFPSHSVIEKGQTVTLRCDPISGHDNLYWYRRVMGKEIKFLLHFVKESKQDESGMPNNRFLAERTGGTYSTLKVQPAELEDSGVYFCASSRLGLEETQYFGPGTRLLVL.

V and J are TRBV18 and TRBJ1-3; TRBD1 might be the D (5 bases). V lost 1 base to trimming and J lost 0 bases, with 7 bases between them. Germline lookup yields CDR1 KGHSH and CDR2 LQKENI. The CDR3 is made up of 15 amino acids. The CDR3: CASSPQGYSGNTIYF. CDR3 in DNA: TGTGCCAGCTCACCACAGGGGTACTCTGGAAACACCATATATTTT.

The chain couples TRBV5-1 to TRBJ1-2; the match to TRBD1 covers 8 bases. Per germline, CDR1 SGHRS and CDR2 YFSETQ. This CDR3 has 14 residues. The J segment lost 4 bases and the V segment lost 4 bases, leaving 6 bases of the junction unmatched. The CDR3 loop is CASSNQGAFYGYTF. The CDR3 DNA reads as TGCGCCAGCAGCAACCAGGGGGCGTTCTATGGCTACACCTTC. The full variable domain, completed using reference TRBV5-1 and TRBJ1-2, is KAGVTQTPRYLIKTRGQQVTLSCSPISGHRSVSWYQQTPGQGLQFLFEYFSETQRNKGNFPGRFSGRQFSNSRSEMNVSTLELGDSALYLCASSNQGAFYGYTFGSGTRLTVV.

The V gene is TRBV5-1, the J gene TRBJ1-1, with no clear D. Trimming took off 3 bases at V and 8 bases at J, with 17 bases between the two ends. Germline assignment: CDR1 SGHRS and CDR2 YFSETQ. CDR3 length: 14 residues. The CDR3: CASSSLSQFAEAFF. The CDR3 DNA follows: TGCGCCAGCAGCTCCCTCTCTCAATTCGCGGAAGCTTTCTTT. The whole variable domain, filled in from reference TRBV5-1 and TRBJ1-1, reads KAGVTQTPRYLIKTRGQQVTLSCSPISGHRSVSWYQQTPGQGLQFLFEYFSETQRNKGNFPGRFSGRQFSNSRSEMNVSTLELGDSALYLCASSSLSQFAEAFFGQGTRLTVV.

The table lists this clone with a few counts. The chain carries TRBV2 and TRBJ2-7, with D possibly matching TRBD1 (6 bases). This CDR3 is built from 12 residues. Germline lookup yields CDR1 SNHLY and CDR2 FYNNEI. The germline V and J ends were trimmed by 6 bases and 3 bases, with 9 bases remaining between them. The CDR3 reads CASSQDSYEQYF. The CDR3 region has the DNA TGTGCCAGCAGCCAGGACAGCTACGAGCAGTACTTC.

CDR3 loop: CASSEYQGESYEQYF. The CDR3 DNA follows: TGTGCCAGCAGTGAATATCAGGGGGAATCCTACGAGCAGTACTTC. This chain uses TRBV6-1 with TRBJ2-7, with 7 bases matching TRBD1. Per the germline V gene, CDR1 is MNHNS and CDR2 is SASEGT. CDR3 length: 15 residues. V lost 2 bases to trimming and J lost 1 base; unmatched junction nucleotides: 5.

The rearrangement joins TRBV21-1 to TRBJ2-1; TRBD2 was called by the table and not checked on the DNA. TRBV21-1 constitutes a pseudogene. The CDR3 loop spans 19 amino acids. The CDR3 protein is CASSPNPRVAGLSYNEQFF. The CDR3 DNA reads as TGTGCCAGCAGCCCAAATCCCCGGGTAGCGGGGCTCTCCTACAATGAGCAGTTCTTC.

The CDR3 here is CASRALGLAGGRETQYF. The CDR3 DNA reads TGTGCCAGCAGGGCCCTGGGACTAGCGGGAGGACGGGAGACCCAGTACTTC. The V gene is TRBV27, the J gene TRBJ2-5; TRBD2 agrees at 15 bases. The germline CDR1 and CDR2 sequences are MNHEY and SMNVEV (reference sequence). This CDR3 has 17 amino acids. V was clipped by 6 bases and J by 5 bases; unmatched bases: 10.

This clone was counted only a few times. The chain uses TRBV6-1 and TRBJ2-1, with TRBD1 matching 7 bases. The CDR3 length is 12 residues. Germline CDR1 reads MNHNS; CDR2 reads SASEGT. V dropped 7 bases and J dropped 6; count of bases not matched to a gene: 3. CDR3 region: CASIDRVNEQFF. CDR3 sequence (DNA): TGTGCCAGCATTGACAGGGTCAATGAGCAGTTCTTC.

The genes are TRBV5-1 and TRBJ1-5; TRBD1 is a possible D gene (6 bases). CDR3 length equals 14 residues. Germline V gene data show CDR1 as SGHRS and CDR2 as YFSETQ. Trimming pared 0 bases from V and 6 bases from J, leaving 10 bases between. In nucleotides, the CDR3 is TGCGCCAGCAGCTTGGAGACAGGAGGTCAGCCCCAGCATTTT. This encodes CASSLETGGQPQHF.

The chain combines TRBV5-1 with TRBJ1-2; D is undetermined. Germline CDR1 is SGHRS and CDR2 is YFSETQ. Trimming left V 4 bases short and J 3 bases short, with 10 bases between. This CDR3 has 13 amino acids. In nucleotides, the CDR3 is TGCGCCAGCAGCACCGGGATGGACTATGGCTACACCTTC. This translates into CASSTGMDYGYTF.

This clone was detected a few times. J is TRBJ2-2 and V is TRBV7-9; D unresolved. Germline assignment: CDR1 SEHNR and CDR2 FQNEAQ (reference sequence). This CDR3 region has 15 residues. Trimming removed 4 bases at V and 7 bases at J, with 16 bases between. CDR3: CASSSKRMVVGELFF. The CDR3 nucleotides read TGTGCCAGCAGCTCAAAGAGGATGGTTGTCGGGGAGCTGTTTTTT.

This clone has only a few counts. The CDR3 DNA sequence: TGTGCCAGCAGCCAAGAGGGGGCCGGGGAGCTGTTTTTT. Its protein is CASSQEGAGELFF. The chain links TRBV6-6 to TRBJ2-2; D possibly corresponds to TRBD1 (6 bases). V lost 6 bases, J lost 6 bases, and 11 bases lay in between. Per germline, CDR1 MNHNY and CDR2 SVGAGI (reference sequence). The CDR3 spans 13 residues.

The V gene is TRBV29-1, the J gene TRBJ2-7; the match to TRBD2 covers 15 bases. V gave up 4 bases and J gave up 3 bases; unmatched junction bases: 13. The length of the CDR3 is 18 residues. Germline-derived CDR1 and CDR2 are SQVTM and ANQGSEA. CDR3: CSVADRKGLAGGFYEQYF. Written as DNA, the CDR3 is TGCAGCGTTGCGGACCGAAAGGGACTAGCGGGAGGATTCTACGAGCAGTACTTC.